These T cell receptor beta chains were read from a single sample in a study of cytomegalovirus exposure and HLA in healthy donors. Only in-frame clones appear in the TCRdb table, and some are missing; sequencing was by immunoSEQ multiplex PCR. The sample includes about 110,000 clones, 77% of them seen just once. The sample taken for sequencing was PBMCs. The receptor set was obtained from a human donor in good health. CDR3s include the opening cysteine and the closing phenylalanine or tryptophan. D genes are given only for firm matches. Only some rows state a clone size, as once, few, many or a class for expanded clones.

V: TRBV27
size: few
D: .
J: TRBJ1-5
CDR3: CASSSPPPGSQPQHF
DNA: TGTGCCAGCAGTTCTCCCCCCCCTGGGAGTCAGCCCCAGCATTTT

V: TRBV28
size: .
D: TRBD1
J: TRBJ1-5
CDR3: CASRFQGARNQPQHF
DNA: TGTGCCAGCAGATTTCAGGGGGCGCGCAATCAGCCCCAGCATTTT

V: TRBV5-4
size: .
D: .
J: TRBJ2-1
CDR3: CASSLARNEQFF
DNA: TGTGCCAGCAGCTTGGCCCGGAATGAGCAGTTCTTC

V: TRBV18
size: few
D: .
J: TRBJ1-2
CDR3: CASSPGNNHYGYTF
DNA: TGTGCCAGCTCACCCGGGAACAACCACTATGGCTACACCTTC

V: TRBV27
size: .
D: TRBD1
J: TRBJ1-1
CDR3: CASSQRGLSNTEAFF
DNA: TGTGCCAGCAGTCAGAGGGGGCTATCGAACACTGAAGCTTTCTTT

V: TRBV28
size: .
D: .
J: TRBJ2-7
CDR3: CASSRAYEQYF
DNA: TGTGCCAGCAGCCGGGCCTACGAGCAGTACTTC

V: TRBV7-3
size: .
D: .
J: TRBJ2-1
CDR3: CASSSPGASSVQFF
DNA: TGTGCCAGCAGCTCTCCCGGTGCCTCTTCCGTGCAGTTCTTC

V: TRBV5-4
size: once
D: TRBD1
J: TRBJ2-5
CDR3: CASSSHRGPSQETQYF
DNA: TGTGCCAGCAGCTCTCACAGGGGGCCGTCCCAAGAGACCCAGTACTTC

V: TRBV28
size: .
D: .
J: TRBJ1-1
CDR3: CASSLLNTEAFF
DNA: TGTGCCAGCAGTTTATTAAACACTGAAGCTTTCTTT

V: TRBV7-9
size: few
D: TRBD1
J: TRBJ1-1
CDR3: CASSLGRDSQDREAFF
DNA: TGTGCCAGCAGCTTAGGGAGGGACAGCCAAGACCGTGAAGCTTTCTTT

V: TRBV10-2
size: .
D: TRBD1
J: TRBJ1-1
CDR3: CASRRGLSEAFF
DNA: TGCGCCAGCAGGAGGGGGCTTTCTGAAGCTTTCTTT

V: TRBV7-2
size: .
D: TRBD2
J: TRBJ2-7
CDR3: CASSLSGSLREQYF
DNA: TGTGCCAGCAGCTTAAGCGGGAGTCTCCGCGAGCAGTACTTC

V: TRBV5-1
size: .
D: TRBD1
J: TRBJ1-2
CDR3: CASSSGLTGEGYTF
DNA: TGCGCCAGCAGCTCTGGTCTAACAGGGGAGGGCTACACCTTC

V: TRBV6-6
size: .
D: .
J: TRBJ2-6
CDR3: CASTLGGANGLTF
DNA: TGTGCCAGCACTTTGGGGGGGGCCAACGGCCTGACTTTC

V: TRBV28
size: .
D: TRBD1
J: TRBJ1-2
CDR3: CASSTGQGGHYGYTF
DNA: TGTGCCAGCAGTACCGGACAGGGAGGGCACTATGGCTACACCTTC

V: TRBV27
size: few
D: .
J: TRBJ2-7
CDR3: CASSLGGIYEQYF
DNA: TGTGCCAGCAGTTTAGGGGGGATCTACGAGCAGTACTTC

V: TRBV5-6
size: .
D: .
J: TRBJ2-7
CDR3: CASSFGRVSSYEQYF
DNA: TGTGCCAGCAGCTTTGGGCGGGTTTCCTCCTACGAGCAGTACTTC

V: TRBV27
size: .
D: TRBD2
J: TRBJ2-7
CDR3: CASSAGEGRSSYEQYF
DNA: TGTGCCAGCAGTGCGGGGGAGGGCCGAAGCTCCTACGAGCAGTACTTC

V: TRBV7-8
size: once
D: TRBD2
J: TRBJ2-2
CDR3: CASSFSGRANTGELFF
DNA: TGTGCCAGCAGCTTTAGCGGGAGGGCGAACACCGGGGAGCTGTTTTTT

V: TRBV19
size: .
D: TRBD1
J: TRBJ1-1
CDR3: CASTQDRDNTEAFF
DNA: TGTGCCAGTACCCAAGACAGGGATAACACTGAAGCTTTCTTT

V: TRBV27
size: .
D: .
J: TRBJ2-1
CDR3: CASSVQERVGSEQFF
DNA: TGTGCCAGCAGCGTCCAGGAGCGGGTGGGGAGTGAGCAGTTCTTC

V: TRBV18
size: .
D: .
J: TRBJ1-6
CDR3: CASSPPGHTSPLHF
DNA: TGTGCCAGCTCACCACCGGGGCATACTTCACCCCTCCACTTT

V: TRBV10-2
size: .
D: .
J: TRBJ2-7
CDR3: CASSDHSYEQYF
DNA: TGCGCCAGCAGTGACCACAGCTACGAGCAGTACTTC

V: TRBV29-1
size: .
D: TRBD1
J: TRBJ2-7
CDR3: CSAQTGEVYEQYF
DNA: TGCAGCGCCCAAACAGGGGAAGTATACGAGCAGTACTTC

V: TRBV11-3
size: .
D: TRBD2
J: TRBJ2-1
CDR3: CASSGRVSGSSEFF
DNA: TGTGCCAGCAGCGGGCGGGTTAGCGGGAGTTCTGAGTTCTTC

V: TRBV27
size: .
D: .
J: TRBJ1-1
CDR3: CASSLSPRGNTEAFF
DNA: TGTGCCAGCAGTTTATCGCCCAGAGGGAACACTGAAGCTTTCTTT

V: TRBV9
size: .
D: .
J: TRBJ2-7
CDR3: CASSVHSGASPYEQYF
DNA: TGTGCCAGCAGCGTCCATTCTGGGGCCAGCCCCTACGAGCAGTACTTC

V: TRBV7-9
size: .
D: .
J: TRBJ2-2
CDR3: CASSLLGDSKLAGELFF
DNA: TGTGCCAGCAGCCTTCTTGGGGACTCCAAACTTGCCGGGGAGCTGTTTTTT

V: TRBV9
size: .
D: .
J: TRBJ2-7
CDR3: CASSVGGFSLFYEQYF
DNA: TGTGCCAGCAGCGTAGGAGGATTTTCCCTCTTTTACGAGCAGTACTTC

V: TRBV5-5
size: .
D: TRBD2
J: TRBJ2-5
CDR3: CASSLGGLAGHQETQYF
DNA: TGTGCCAGCAGCTTGGGGGGTCTAGCGGGGCACCAAGAGACCCAGTACTTC

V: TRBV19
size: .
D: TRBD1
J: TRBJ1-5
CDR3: CASSGRRQGSTQPQHF
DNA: TGTGCCAGTAGCGGTCGACGACAGGGGTCGACGCAGCCCCAGCATTTT

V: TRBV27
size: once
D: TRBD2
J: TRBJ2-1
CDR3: CASSKGLAGGIEQFF
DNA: TGTGCCAGCAGTAAGGGACTAGCGGGAGGGATTGAGCAGTTCTTC

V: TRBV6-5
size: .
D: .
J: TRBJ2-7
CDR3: CASSSPGGRLYEQYF
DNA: TGTGCCAGCAGCTCCCCTGGGGGGAGACTCTACGAGCAGTACTTC

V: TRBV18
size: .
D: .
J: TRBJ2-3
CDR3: CASSPPTTSTDTQYF
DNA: TGTGCCAGCTCACCACCGACGACTAGCACAGATACGCAGTATTTT

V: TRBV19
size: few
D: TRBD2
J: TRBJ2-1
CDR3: CASSSLAGLYNEQFF
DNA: TGTGCCAGTAGTAGCCTAGCGGGCCTTTACAATGAGCAGTTCTTC

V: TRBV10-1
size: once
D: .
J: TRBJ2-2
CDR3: CASSAGVPTGELFF
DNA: TGCGCCAGCAGTGCGGGAGTCCCCACCGGGGAGCTGTTTTTT

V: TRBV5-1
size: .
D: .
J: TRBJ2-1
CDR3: CASTLTGNEQFF
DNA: TGCGCCAGCACCTTGACTGGCAATGAGCAGTTCTTC